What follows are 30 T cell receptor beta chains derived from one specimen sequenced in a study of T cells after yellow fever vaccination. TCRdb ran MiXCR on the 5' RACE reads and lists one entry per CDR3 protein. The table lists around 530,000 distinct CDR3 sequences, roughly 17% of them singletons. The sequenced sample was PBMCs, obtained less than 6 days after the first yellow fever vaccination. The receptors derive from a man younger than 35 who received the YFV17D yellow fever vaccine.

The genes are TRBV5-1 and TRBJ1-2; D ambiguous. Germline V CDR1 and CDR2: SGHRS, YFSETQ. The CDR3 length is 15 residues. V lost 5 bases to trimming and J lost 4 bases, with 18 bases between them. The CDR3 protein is CASREASPSFYGYTF. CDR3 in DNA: TGCGCCAGCAGGGAGGCGTCGCCTTCTTTCTATGGCTACACCTTC.

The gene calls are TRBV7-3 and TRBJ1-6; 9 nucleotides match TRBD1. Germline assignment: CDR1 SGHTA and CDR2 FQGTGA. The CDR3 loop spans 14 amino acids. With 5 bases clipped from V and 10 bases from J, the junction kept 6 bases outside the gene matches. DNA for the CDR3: TGTGCCAGCAGCCCGGGACAGGGCCCCTCACCCCTCCACTTT. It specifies CASSPGQGPSPLHF.

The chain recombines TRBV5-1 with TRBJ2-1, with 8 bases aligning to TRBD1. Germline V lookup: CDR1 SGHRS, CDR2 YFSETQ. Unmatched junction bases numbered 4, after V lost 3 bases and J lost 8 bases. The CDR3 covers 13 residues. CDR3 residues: CASSSDRVYEQFF. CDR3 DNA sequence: TGCGCCAGCAGCTCGGACAGGGTATATGAGCAGTTCTTC.

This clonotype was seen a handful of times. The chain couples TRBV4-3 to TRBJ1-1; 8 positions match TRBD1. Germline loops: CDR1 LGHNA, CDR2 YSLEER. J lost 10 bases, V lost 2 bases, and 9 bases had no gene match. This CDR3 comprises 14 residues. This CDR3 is CASSQRGGQVAAFF. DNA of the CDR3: TGCGCCAGCAGCCAACGGGGGGGACAGGTCGCAGCTTTCTTT.

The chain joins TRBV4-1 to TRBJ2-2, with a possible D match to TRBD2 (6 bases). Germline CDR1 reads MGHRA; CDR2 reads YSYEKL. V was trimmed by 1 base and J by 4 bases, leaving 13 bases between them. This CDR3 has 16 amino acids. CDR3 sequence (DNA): TGCGCCAGCAGCCAAGGCGGTGGCGGGGTCACCGGGGAGCTGTTTTTT. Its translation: CASSQGGGGVTGELFF.

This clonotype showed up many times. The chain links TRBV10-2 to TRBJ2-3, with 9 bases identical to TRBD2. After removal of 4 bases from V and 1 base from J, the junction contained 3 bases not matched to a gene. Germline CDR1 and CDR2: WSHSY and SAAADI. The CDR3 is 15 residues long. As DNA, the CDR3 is TGCGCCAGCAGTGGGAGACTAGCGGGCACAGATACGCAGTATTTT. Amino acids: CASSGRLAGTDTQYF.

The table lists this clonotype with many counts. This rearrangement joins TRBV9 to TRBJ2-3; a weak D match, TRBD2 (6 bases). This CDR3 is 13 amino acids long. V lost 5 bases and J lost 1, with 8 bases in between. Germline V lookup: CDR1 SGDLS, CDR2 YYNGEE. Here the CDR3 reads CASSRERTDTQYF. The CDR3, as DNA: TGTGCCAGCAGTCGGGAGCGCACAGATACGCAGTATTTT. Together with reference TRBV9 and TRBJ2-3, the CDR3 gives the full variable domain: DSGVTQTPKHLITATGQRVTLRCSPRSGDLSVYWYQQSLDQGLQFLIQYYNGEERAKGNILERFSAQQFPDLHSELNLSSLELGDSALYFCASSRERTDTQYFGPGTRLTVL.

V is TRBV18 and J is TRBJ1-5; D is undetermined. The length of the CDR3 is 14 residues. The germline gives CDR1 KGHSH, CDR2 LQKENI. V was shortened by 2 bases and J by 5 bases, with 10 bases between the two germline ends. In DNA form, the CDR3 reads TGTGCCAGCTCACCAGAACAGCTCTATCAGCCCCAGCATTTT. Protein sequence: CASSPEQLYQPQHF.

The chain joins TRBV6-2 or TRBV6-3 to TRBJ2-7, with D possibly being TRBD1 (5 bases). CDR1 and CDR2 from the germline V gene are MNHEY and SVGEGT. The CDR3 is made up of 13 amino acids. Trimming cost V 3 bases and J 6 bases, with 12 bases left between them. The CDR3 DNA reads TGTGCCAGCAGTTATGGGCAGGGTGGCGAGCAGTACGTC. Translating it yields CASSYGQGGEQYV.

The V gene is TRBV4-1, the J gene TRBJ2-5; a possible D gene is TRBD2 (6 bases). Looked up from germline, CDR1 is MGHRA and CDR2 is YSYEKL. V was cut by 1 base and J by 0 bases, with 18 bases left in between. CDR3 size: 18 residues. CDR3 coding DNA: TGCGCCAGCAGCCAAGGGGGAGGAGACGGATGGTACCAAGAGACCCAGTACTTC. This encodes CASSQGGGDGWYQETQYF.

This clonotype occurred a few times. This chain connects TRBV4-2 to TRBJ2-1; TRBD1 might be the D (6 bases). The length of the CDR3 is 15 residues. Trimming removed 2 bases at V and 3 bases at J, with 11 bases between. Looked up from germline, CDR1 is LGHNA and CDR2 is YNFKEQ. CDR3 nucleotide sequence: TGTGCCAGCAGCCAATCTATACAGGGCTACAATGAGCAGTTCTTC. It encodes CASSQSIQGYNEQFF.

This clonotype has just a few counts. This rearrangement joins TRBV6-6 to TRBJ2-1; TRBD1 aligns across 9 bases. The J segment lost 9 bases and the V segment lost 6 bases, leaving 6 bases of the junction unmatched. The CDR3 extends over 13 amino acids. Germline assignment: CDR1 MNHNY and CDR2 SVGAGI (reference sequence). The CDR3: CASSEQGASEQFF. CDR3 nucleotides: TGTGCCAGCAGCGAACAGGGGGCGAGTGAGCAGTTCTTC.

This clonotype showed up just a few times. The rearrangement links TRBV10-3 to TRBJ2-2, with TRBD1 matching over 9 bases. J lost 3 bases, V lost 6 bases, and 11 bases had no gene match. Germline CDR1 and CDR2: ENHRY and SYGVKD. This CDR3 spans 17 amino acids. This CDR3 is CAISRTGGAGDTGELFF. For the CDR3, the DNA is TGTGCCATCAGCCGCACAGGGGGCGCGGGTGACACCGGGGAGCTGTTTTTT.

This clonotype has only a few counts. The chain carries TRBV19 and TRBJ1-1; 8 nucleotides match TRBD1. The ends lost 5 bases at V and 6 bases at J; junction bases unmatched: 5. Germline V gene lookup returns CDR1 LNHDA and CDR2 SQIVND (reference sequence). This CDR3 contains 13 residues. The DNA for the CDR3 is TGTGCCAGTAGTGTAAGACAGGGGTCTGAAGCTTTCTTT. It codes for CASSVRQGSEAFF.

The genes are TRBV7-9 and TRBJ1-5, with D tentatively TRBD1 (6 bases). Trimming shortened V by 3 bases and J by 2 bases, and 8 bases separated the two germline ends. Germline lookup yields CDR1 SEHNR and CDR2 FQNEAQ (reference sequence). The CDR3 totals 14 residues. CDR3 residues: CASSFSGGNQPQHF. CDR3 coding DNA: TGTGCCAGCAGCTTTTCAGGGGGCAATCAGCCCCAGCATTTT.

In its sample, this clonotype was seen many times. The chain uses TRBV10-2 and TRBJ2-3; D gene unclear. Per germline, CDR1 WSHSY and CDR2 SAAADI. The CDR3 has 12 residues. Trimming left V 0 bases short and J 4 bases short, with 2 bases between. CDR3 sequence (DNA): TGCGCCAGCAGTGAGTCGTCAGATACGCAGTATTTT. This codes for CASSESSDTQYF.

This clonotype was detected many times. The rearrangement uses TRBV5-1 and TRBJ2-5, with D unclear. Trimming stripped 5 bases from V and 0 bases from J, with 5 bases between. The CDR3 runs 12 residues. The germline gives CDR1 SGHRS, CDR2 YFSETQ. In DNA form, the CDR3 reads TGCGCCAGCAGTAGAAACCAAGAGACCCAGTACTTC. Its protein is CASSRNQETQYF.

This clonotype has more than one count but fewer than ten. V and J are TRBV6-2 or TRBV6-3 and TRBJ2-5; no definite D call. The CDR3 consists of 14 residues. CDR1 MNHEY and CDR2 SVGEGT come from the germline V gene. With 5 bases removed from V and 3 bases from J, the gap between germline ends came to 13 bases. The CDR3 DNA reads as TGTGCCAGCAGTAAGGACCTAAGGAAAGAGACCCAGTACTTC. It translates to CASSKDLRKETQYF.

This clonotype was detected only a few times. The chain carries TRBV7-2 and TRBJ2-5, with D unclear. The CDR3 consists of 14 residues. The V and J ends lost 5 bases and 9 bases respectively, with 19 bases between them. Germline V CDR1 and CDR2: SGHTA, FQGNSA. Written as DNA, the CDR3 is TGTGCCAGCAGCAACCGGGCGGTGTGGGAATCCCAGTACTTC. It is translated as CASSNRAVWESQYF.

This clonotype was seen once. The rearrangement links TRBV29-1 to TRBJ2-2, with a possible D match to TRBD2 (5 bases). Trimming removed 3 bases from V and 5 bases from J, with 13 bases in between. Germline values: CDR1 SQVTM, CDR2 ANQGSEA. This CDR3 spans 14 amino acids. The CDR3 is CSVERAVGTGELFF. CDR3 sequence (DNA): TGCAGCGTTGAGCGGGCAGTGGGGACCGGGGAGCTGTTTTTT.

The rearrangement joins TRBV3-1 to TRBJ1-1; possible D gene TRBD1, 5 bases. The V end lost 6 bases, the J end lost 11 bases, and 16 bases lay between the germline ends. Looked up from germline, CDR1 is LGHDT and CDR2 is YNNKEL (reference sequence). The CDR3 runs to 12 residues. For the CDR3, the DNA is TGTGCCAGCAGTAACTACAGGTCTCCGGCTTTCTTT. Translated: CASSNYRSPAFF.

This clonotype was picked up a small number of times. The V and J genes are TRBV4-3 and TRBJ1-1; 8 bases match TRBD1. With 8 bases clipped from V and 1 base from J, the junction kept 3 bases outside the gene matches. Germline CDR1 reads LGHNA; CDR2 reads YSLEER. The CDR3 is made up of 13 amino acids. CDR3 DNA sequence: TGCGCCAGCGGACAGGGTTCGAACACTGAAGCTTTCTTT. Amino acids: CASGQGSNTEAFF.

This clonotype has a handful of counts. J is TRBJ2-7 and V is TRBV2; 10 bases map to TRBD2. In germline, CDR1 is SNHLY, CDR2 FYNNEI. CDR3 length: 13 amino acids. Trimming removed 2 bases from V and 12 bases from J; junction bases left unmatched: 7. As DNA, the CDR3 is TGTGCCAGCAGTGAAAGAACTAGCGGGGTTGCGTACGTC. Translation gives CASSERTSGVAYV.

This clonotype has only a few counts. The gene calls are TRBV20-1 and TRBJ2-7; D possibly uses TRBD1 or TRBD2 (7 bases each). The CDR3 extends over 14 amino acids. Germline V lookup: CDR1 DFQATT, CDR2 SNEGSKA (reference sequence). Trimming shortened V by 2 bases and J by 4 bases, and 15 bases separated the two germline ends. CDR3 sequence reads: CSARTAGGGYEQYV. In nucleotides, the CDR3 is TGCAGTGCTAGAACGGCAGGGGGAGGGTACGAGCAGTACGTC.

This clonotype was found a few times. The CDR3 DNA reads TGTGCCTCAACCGGGACTATCCTGGAAGAGACCCAGTACTTC. Residues: CASTGTILEETQYF. The chain joins TRBV25-1 to TRBJ2-5; TRBD2 agrees at 7 bases. Germline V CDR1 and CDR2: MGHDK, SYGVNS. This CDR3 region has 14 residues. V dropped 11 bases and J dropped 3; count of bases not matched to a gene: 12.

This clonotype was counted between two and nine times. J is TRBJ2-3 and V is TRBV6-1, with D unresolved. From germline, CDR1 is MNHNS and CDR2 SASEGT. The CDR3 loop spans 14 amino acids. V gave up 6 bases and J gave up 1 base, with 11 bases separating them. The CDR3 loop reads CASSPLEGTDTQYF. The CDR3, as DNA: TGTGCCAGCAGCCCCCTAGAGGGCACAGATACGCAGTATTTT.

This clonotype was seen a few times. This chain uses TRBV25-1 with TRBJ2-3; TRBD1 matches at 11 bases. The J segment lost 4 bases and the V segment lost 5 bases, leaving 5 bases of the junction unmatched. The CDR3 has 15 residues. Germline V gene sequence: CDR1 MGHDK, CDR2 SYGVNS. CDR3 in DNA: TGTGCCAGCAGTACAAGGACAGGGGGCGCAGATACGCAGTATTTT. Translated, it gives CASSTRTGGADTQYF. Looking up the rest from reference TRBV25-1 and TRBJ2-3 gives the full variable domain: EADIYQTPRYLVIGTGKKITLECSQTMGHDKMYWYQQDPGMELHLIHYSYGVNSTEKGDLSSESTVSRIRTEHFPLTLESARPSHTSQYLCASSTRTGGADTQYFGPGTRLTVL.

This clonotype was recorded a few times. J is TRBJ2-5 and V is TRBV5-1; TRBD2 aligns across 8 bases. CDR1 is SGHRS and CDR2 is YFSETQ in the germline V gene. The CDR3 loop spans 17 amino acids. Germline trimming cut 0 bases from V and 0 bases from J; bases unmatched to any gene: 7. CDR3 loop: CASSLGSSGAYQETQYF. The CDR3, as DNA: TGCGCCAGCAGCTTGGGGAGTAGCGGGGCGTACCAAGAGACCCAGTACTTC. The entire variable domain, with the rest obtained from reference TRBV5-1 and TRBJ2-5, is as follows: KAGVTQTPRYLIKTRGQQVTLSCSPISGHRSVSWYQQTPGQGLQFLFEYFSETQRNKGNFPGRFSGRQFSNSRSEMNVSTLELGDSALYLCASSLGSSGAYQETQYFGPGTRLLVL.

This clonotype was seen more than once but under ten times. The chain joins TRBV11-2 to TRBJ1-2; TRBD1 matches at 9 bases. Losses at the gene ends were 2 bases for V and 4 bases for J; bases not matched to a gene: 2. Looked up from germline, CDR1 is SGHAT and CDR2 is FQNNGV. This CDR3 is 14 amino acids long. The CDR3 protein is CASSLTGQGYGYTF. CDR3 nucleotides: TGTGCCAGCAGCTTAACGGGACAGGGCTATGGCTACACCTTC.

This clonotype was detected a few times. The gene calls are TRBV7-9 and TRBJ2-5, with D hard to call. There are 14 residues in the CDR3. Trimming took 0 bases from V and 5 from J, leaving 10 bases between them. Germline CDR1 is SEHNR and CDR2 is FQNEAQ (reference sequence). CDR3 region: CASSLAGWGETQYF. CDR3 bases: TGTGCCAGCAGCTTAGCGGGCTGGGGTGAGACCCAGTACTTC.